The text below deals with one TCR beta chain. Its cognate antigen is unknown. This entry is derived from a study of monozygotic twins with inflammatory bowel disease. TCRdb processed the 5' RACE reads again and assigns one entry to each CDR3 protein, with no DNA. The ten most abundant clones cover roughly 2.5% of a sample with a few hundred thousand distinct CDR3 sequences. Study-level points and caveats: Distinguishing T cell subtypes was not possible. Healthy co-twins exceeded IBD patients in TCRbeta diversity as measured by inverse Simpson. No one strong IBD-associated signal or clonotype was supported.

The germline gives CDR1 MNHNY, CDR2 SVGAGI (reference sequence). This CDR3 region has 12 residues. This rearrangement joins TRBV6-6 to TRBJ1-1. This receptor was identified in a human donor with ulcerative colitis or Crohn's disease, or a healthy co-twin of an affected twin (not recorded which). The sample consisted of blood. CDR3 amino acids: CASSYRGSEAFF.